A single sample is the source of the 24 T cell receptor beta chains below, sequenced in a study of cytomegalovirus exposure and HLA in healthy donors. PCR primers comprised 60 Vbeta and 13 Jbeta primers. TCRdb's table, derived via immunoSEQ multiplex PCR, lists solely in-frame clones and lacks some. The sample contains fewer than 200,000 clones, around 78% of which appear only once. Sequenced material: PBMCs. The receptors come from a woman aged 30 to 39 in good health and CMV-seropositive.

This sequence joins TRBV19 and TRBJ2-7, with 9 bases identical to TRBD2. CDR1 and CDR2 from the germline V gene are LNHDA and SQIVND (reference sequence). The CDR3 is 15 residues long. The junction had 8 bases not matched to a gene; V was cut back by 3 bases and J by 5 bases. CDR3 nucleotide sequence: TGTGCCAGTAGTATTTTAGCGGGAGAGGAAAACGAGCAGTACTTC. Amino acid sequence: CASSILAGEENEQYF.

The chain uses TRBV19 and TRBJ1-1; TRBD1 matches at 10 bases. The V gene end was trimmed by 9 bases and the J gene end by 0 bases; junction bases not matched to a gene: 10. Germline V gene lookup returns CDR1 LNHDA and CDR2 SQIVND (reference sequence). The CDR3 sequence is 16 residues long. Written as DNA, the CDR3 is TGTGCCAGCGACAGGGGGCCTACATGGGTGAACACTGAAGCTTTCTTT. It yields the protein CASDRGPTWVNTEAFF.

The rearrangement links TRBV5-1 to TRBJ2-7; no definite D call. Trimming stripped 0 bases from V and 3 bases from J, with 16 bases between. The CDR3 is 16 amino acids. Germline lookup yields CDR1 SGHRS and CDR2 YFSETQ. The CDR3: CASSLDGARRIYEQYF. Written as DNA, the CDR3 is TGCGCCAGCAGCTTGGATGGTGCCCGGCGGATCTACGAGCAGTACTTC.

V and J are TRBV6-6 and TRBJ2-1; 10 nucleotides match TRBD2. The CDR3 covers 13 residues. From germline, CDR1 is MNHNY and CDR2 SVGAGI (reference sequence). V lost 6 bases to trimming and J lost 8 bases; unmatched junction nucleotides: 4. CDR3 amino acids: CASRPGTSDEQFF. DNA for the CDR3: TGTGCCAGCAGACCCGGGACTAGCGATGAGCAGTTCTTC.

The V gene is TRBV7-9, the J gene TRBJ1-5; D is perhaps TRBD1 (6 bases). The V end lost 5 bases, the J end lost 1 base, and 9 bases lay between the germline ends. The germline V gene has CDR1 SEHNR and CDR2 FQNEAQ (reference sequence). The CDR3 totals 14 residues. CDR3: CASSQGMSNQPQHF. The CDR3 nucleotides are TGTGCCAGCAGCCAGGGGATGAGCAATCAGCCCCAGCATTTT.

Here the CDR3 reads CAWRQGGEKLFF. The CDR3 DNA sequence: TGTGCCTGGAGACAGGGTGGTGAAAAACTGTTTTTT. V usage is TRBV30 and J usage is TRBJ1-4; a weak D match, TRBD1 (6 bases). Trimming removed 3 bases from V and 7 bases from J, with 9 bases in between. The CDR3 sequence is 12 residues long. CDR1 is GTSNPN and CDR2 is SVGIG in the germline V gene (reference sequence).

The chain carries TRBV30 and TRBJ1-2; D perhaps matches TRBD1 (6 bases). Germline CDR1 and CDR2: GTSNPN and SVGIG (reference sequence). The V gene lost 4 bases and the J gene lost 4 bases, with 13 bases spanning the gap. This CDR3 has 13 residues. DNA of the CDR3: TGTGCCTGGACCAGGGGCGGCGGCTATGGCTACACCTTC. Protein: CAWTRGGGYGYTF.

V is TRBV27 and J is TRBJ1-6, with D possibly TRBD1 on 6 matching bases. Per germline, CDR1 MNHEY and CDR2 SMNVEV (reference sequence). The CDR3 has 13 amino acids. Trimming shortened V by 4 bases and J by 9 bases, and 10 bases separated the two germline ends. CDR3 sequence (DNA): TGTGCCAGCAGTTGGGGGCAGCGTTCACCCCTCCACTTT. Translated: CASSWGQRSPLHF.

There are a few counts of this clone. This chain joins TRBV4-2 and TRBJ1-2; TRBD1 matches at 8 bases. The CDR3 is 14 amino acids. After removal of 1 base from V and 7 bases from J, the junction contained 5 bases not matched to a gene. Germline lookup yields CDR1 LGHNA and CDR2 YNFKEQ. CDR3 nucleotide sequence: TGTGCCAGCAGCCAAGGATGGACAGGGATTGGCTACACCTTC. Encoded protein: CASSQGWTGIGYTF.

This clone was counted between two and nine times. This chain links TRBV6-5 with TRBJ2-5, with 8 bases that match TRBD2. Germline-derived CDR1 and CDR2 are MNHEY and SVGAGI. With V trimmed by 0 bases and J by 5 bases, 5 bases remained unmatched. CDR3 length: 15 amino acids. The DNA of the CDR3 is TGTGCCAGCAGTTACTCTCGGGAGGGATGGGAGACCCAGTACTTC. Protein sequence: CASSYSREGWETQYF.

V usage is TRBV15 and J usage is TRBJ2-6; D might be TRBD1 (5 bases). V dropped 5 bases and J dropped 0 bases, with 8 bases sitting between them. Germline CDR1 and CDR2: LNHNV and YYDKDF (reference sequence). This CDR3 is built from 15 residues. CDR3 amino acids: CATSGQSSGANVLTF. The CDR3 region has the DNA TGTGCCACCAGCGGACAAAGCTCTGGGGCCAACGTCCTGACTTTC.

The chain couples TRBV7-6 to TRBJ1-3, with D perhaps TRBD1 (5 bases). CDR3 size: 14 residues. Germline loops: CDR1 SGHVS, CDR2 FNYEAQ. Trimming left V 1 base short and J 4 bases short, with 8 bases between. This CDR3 reads CASSLGGVGNTIYF. The CDR3 region has the DNA TGTGCCAGCAGCTTAGGGGGCGTCGGAAACACCATATATTTT.

This chain uses TRBV4-3 with TRBJ2-1; possibly TRBD2 for D (6 bases). V shed 1 base and J shed 9 bases, with 13 bases lying between them. Germline CDR1 LGHNA, CDR2 YSLEER. This CDR3 comprises 14 residues. The CDR3 reads CASSQAPMGGEQFF. DNA for the CDR3: TGCGCCAGCAGCCAAGCCCCGATGGGAGGTGAGCAGTTCTTC.

V usage is TRBV4-2 and J usage is TRBJ1-1; D is undetermined. V was trimmed by 1 base and J by 0 bases, leaving 9 bases between them. The CDR3 has 15 residues. The germline V gene encodes CDR1 LGHNA and CDR2 YNFKEQ. Here the CDR3 DNA reads TGTGCCAGCAGCCAAGTTGGTAGTATGAACACTGAAGCTTTCTTT. This sequence encodes CASSQVGSMNTEAFF.

The genes are TRBV28 and TRBJ1-1, with D tentatively TRBD1 (5 bases). Germline V gives CDR1 MDHEN, CDR2 SYDVKM. V was shortened by 1 base and J by 7 bases, with 16 bases between the two germline ends. The CDR3 covers 15 residues. This CDR3 reads CASSLFGQGIFEAFF. The CDR3 DNA follows: TGTGCCAGCAGTTTATTCGGTCAGGGAATCTTTGAAGCTTTCTTT.

The V and J genes are TRBV27 and TRBJ2-7, with a weak D call TRBD1 (5 bases). Germline lookup yields CDR1 MNHEY and CDR2 SMNVEV (reference sequence). This CDR3 is built from 14 residues. The V and J ends lost 2 bases and 5 bases respectively, with 13 bases between them. CDR3 loop: CASSLRGRNNEQYF. The CDR3 DNA is TGTGCCAGCAGTTTAAGGGGAAGAAACAACGAGCAGTACTTC.

The rearrangement links TRBV28 to TRBJ1-5; maybe TRBD1 (5 bases). The V and J ends lost 5 bases and 4 bases respectively, with 21 bases between them. The length of the CDR3 is 17 residues. Germline V gene sequence: CDR1 MDHEN, CDR2 SYDVKM. CDR3 sequence reads: CASSPTQGIASNQPQHF. The CDR3 bases are TGTGCCAGCAGTCCAACTCAGGGAATTGCCTCAAATCAGCCCCAGCATTTT. The full variable domain, completed using reference TRBV28 and TRBJ1-5, is DVKVTQSSRYLVKRTGEKVFLECVQDMDHENMFWYRQDPGLGLRLIYFSYDVKMKEKGDIPEGYSVSREKKERFSLILESASTNQTSMYLCASSPTQGIASNQPQHFGDGTRLSIL.

The chain is built from TRBV2 and TRBJ1-1, with 11 nucleotides matching TRBD1. J gave up 6 bases and V 2 bases, and 5 bases lay outside the gene matches. The CDR3 has 15 residues. Germline V gene lookup returns CDR1 SNHLY and CDR2 FYNNEI. The CDR3 protein is CASSELGTGGSEAFF. Written as DNA, the CDR3 is TGTGCCAGCAGTGAACTAGGGACAGGGGGTTCTGAAGCTTTCTTT.

V usage is TRBV25-1 and J usage is TRBJ2-1; 7 nucleotides match TRBD2. With V trimmed by 4 bases and J by 7 bases, 7 bases remained unmatched. Germline values: CDR1 MGHDK, CDR2 SYGVNS. The CDR3 runs 14 residues. The CDR3 spells CASSGVGEGNEQFF. The CDR3 DNA follows: TGTGCCAGCAGTGGGGTGGGGGAGGGGAATGAGCAGTTCTTC.

This chain links TRBV29-1 with TRBJ1-2, with D uncertain. The CDR3 is made up of 11 amino acids. Germline CDR1 is SQVTM and CDR2 is ANQGSEA. V was pared by 3 bases and J by 8 bases, with 10 bases between. In nucleotides, the CDR3 is TGCAGCGTTGATGAGCCTCTGGGCTACACCTTC. The encoded protein is CSVDEPLGYTF.

This sequence joins TRBV30 and TRBJ2-7; 9 bases are shared with TRBD1. V shed 2 bases and J 2 bases; nucleotides not matched to a gene: 7. The CDR3 sequence is 15 residues long. The germline V gene has CDR1 GTSNPN and CDR2 SVGIG (reference sequence). CDR3 protein: CAWSQGGTGPYEQYF. The CDR3 DNA follows: TGTGCCTGGAGTCAAGGGGGGACAGGGCCCTACGAGCAGTACTTC.

This chain uses TRBV4-1 with TRBJ1-1, with D tentatively TRBD1 (6 bases). The CDR3 length is 14 residues. CDR1 and CDR2 (germline): MGHRA, YSYEKL. V gave up 3 bases and J gave up 3 bases, with 11 bases separating them. CDR3 sequence reads: CASSHFWTDTEAFF. Here the CDR3 DNA reads TGCGCCAGCAGCCACTTTTGGACAGACACTGAAGCTTTCTTT.

The chain is built from TRBV7-2 and TRBJ2-5; D gene unclear. This CDR3 contains 13 residues. Between the trimmed V and J ends, which lost 6 bases and 1 base, there was a span of 9 bases. CDR1 is SGHTA and CDR2 is FQGNSA in the germline V gene. This CDR3 is CASRWAGQETQYF. CDR3 DNA: TGTGCCAGCAGGTGGGCAGGCCAAGAGACCCAGTACTTC.

The gene calls are TRBV7-9 and TRBJ1-4; TRBD1 is a possible D gene (6 bases). Germline V CDR1 and CDR2: SEHNR, FQNEAQ (reference sequence). V was clipped by 5 bases and J by 0 bases, with 10 bases between them. The CDR3 contains 15 residues. CDR3: CASSTNRATNEKLFF. The DNA for the CDR3 is TGTGCCAGCAGCACCAACAGGGCAACTAATGAAAAACTGTTTTTT.